Listed below are T cell receptor beta chains from one sample, sequenced in a study of blood T cell repertoires in COVID-19. Sequencing was performed with immunoSEQ multiplex PCR; in TCRdb, only in-frame clones are kept and a portion is missing. In the table there are some 69,000 clones, roughly 76% of which are singletons. Input material: peripheral blood. The receptors here all came from a woman in her 70s with acute or convalescent COVID-19. Each CDR3 is given with its conserved first and last residue. The order of the fields is V gene, J gene, clone size, CDR3 length, CDR3 protein. Part of the rows lack a size; the others show once, few, many or a class for expanded clones.

V gene: TRBV11-3; J gene: TRBJ2-4; clone size: -; CDR3 length: 14; CDR3 protein: CASSVTGSKNIQYF
V gene: TRBV18; J gene: TRBJ2-7; clone size: -; CDR3 length: 14; CDR3 protein: CASSPRLVRGEQYF
V gene: TRBV15; J gene: TRBJ2-3; clone size: -; CDR3 length: 17; CDR3 protein: CATSRDESSGDTDTQYF
V gene: TRBV6-6; J gene: TRBJ2-5; clone size: -; CDR3 length: 14; CDR3 protein: CASRGQGPLETQYF
V gene: TRBV5-5; J gene: TRBJ1-1; clone size: -; CDR3 length: 14; CDR3 protein: CASSLVGGGTEAFF
V gene: TRBV5-1; J gene: TRBJ2-4; clone size: -; CDR3 length: 13; CDR3 protein: CASSPETIDIQYF
V gene: TRBV9; J gene: TRBJ1-3; clone size: -; CDR3 length: 16; CDR3 protein: CASSVTGTQSGNTIYF
V gene: TRBV4-1; J gene: TRBJ2-1; clone size: -; CDR3 length: 13; CDR3 protein: CASSQSSGGFEIF
V gene: TRBV28; J gene: TRBJ1-5; clone size: once; CDR3 length: 15; CDR3 protein: CASSLETDGGQPQHF
V gene: TRBV7-9; J gene: TRBJ2-5; clone size: -; CDR3 length: 12; CDR3 protein: CASGTGLETQYF
V gene: TRBV6-5; J gene: TRBJ1-2; clone size: few; CDR3 length: 15; CDR3 protein: CASTPMGGTNYGYTF
V gene: TRBV5-1; J gene: TRBJ2-2; clone size: -; CDR3 length: 16; CDR3 protein: CASSSLPVGGGGELFF
V gene: TRBV3-1/TRBV3-2; J gene: TRBJ2-6; clone size: -; CDR3 length: 16; CDR3 protein: CASSPLAGVGANVLTF
V gene: TRBV29-1; J gene: TRBJ1-5; clone size: -; CDR3 length: 14; CDR3 protein: CSVEEGQGGQPQHF
V gene: TRBV9; J gene: TRBJ2-3; clone size: -; CDR3 length: 18; CDR3 protein: CASSVGGRLAGNTDTQYF
V gene: TRBV6-1; J gene: TRBJ1-5; clone size: -; CDR3 length: 13; CDR3 protein: CASSEQGYQPQHF
V gene: TRBV11-3; J gene: TRBJ2-7; clone size: -; CDR3 length: 13; CDR3 protein: CASSSSAGAEQYF
V gene: TRBV19; J gene: TRBJ2-1; clone size: -; CDR3 length: 14; CDR3 protein: CASSIVGGVYEQFF
V gene: TRBV9; J gene: TRBJ2-7; clone size: -; CDR3 length: 15; CDR3 protein: CASSVGSALSYEQYF
V gene: TRBV15; J gene: TRBJ2-7; clone size: -; CDR3 length: 16; CDR3 protein: CATSRLIQREGYEQYF
V gene: TRBV14; J gene: TRBJ1-5; clone size: -; CDR3 length: 15; CDR3 protein: CASSQTQGPTQPQHF
V gene: TRBV2; J gene: TRBJ2-7; clone size: once; CDR3 length: 14; CDR3 protein: CASSPRGVAYEQYF
V gene: TRBV11-3; J gene: TRBJ1-4; clone size: -; CDR3 length: 15; CDR3 protein: CASSPGQGLREKLFF
V gene: TRBV27; J gene: TRBJ1-6; clone size: -; CDR3 length: 14; CDR3 protein: CASSSGTVNSPLHF
V gene: TRBV10-3; J gene: TRBJ2-1; clone size: -; CDR3 length: 16; CDR3 protein: CAISALGLADYNEQFF
V gene: TRBV28; J gene: TRBJ2-5; clone size: few; CDR3 length: 16; CDR3 protein: CASTNTGSGDQETQYF
V gene: TRBV19; J gene: TRBJ2-3; clone size: few; CDR3 length: 14; CDR3 protein: CASSIGQRTDTQYF
V gene: TRBV7-3; J gene: TRBJ2-5; clone size: -; CDR3 length: 16; CDR3 protein: CASSRIHSGAGETQYF
V gene: TRBV7-9; J gene: TRBJ2-1; clone size: -; CDR3 length: 16; CDR3 protein: CASRPQGLAGYNEQFF
V gene: TRBV6-5; J gene: TRBJ2-2; clone size: few; CDR3 length: 15; CDR3 protein: CASTPTSGSAGELFF
V gene: TRBV3-1/TRBV3-2; J gene: TRBJ1-4; clone size: -; CDR3 length: 15; CDR3 protein: CASSRRRGTNEKLFF
V gene: TRBV7-9; J gene: TRBJ2-7; clone size: -; CDR3 length: 13; CDR3 protein: CASSWGGPYEQYF
V gene: TRBV6-5; J gene: TRBJ2-7; clone size: -; CDR3 length: 14; CDR3 protein: CASSSGTGPYEQYF
V gene: TRBV7-9; J gene: TRBJ1-1; clone size: -; CDR3 length: 13; CDR3 protein: CASSLTFNTEAFF
V gene: TRBV19; J gene: TRBJ2-1; clone size: -; CDR3 length: 13; CDR3 protein: CASRGGLADEQFF
V gene: TRBV19; J gene: TRBJ1-6; clone size: -; CDR3 length: 15; CDR3 protein: CASSIAESRGSPLHF
V gene: TRBV7-2; J gene: TRBJ1-2; clone size: once; CDR3 length: 14; CDR3 protein: CASSLEISGWGYTF
V gene: TRBV7-9; J gene: TRBJ2-7; clone size: once; CDR3 length: 14; CDR3 protein: CASSLVMTSNEQYF
V gene: TRBV19; J gene: TRBJ1-6; clone size: -; CDR3 length: 14; CDR3 protein: CASTSDRGNSPLHF
V gene: TRBV3-1/TRBV3-2; J gene: TRBJ2-5; clone size: -; CDR3 length: 15; CDR3 protein: CASSSTSGSRETQYF
V gene: TRBV7-9; J gene: TRBJ2-7; clone size: once; CDR3 length: 15; CDR3 protein: CASSLTGTRMSEQYF
V gene: TRBV14; J gene: TRBJ1-4; clone size: -; CDR3 length: 16; CDR3 protein: CASSDLTTRTGEKLFF
V gene: TRBV5-1; J gene: TRBJ2-7; clone size: -; CDR3 length: 14; CDR3 protein: CASSLVGQTYEQYF
V gene: TRBV7-9; J gene: TRBJ2-3; clone size: -; CDR3 length: 15; CDR3 protein: CASSLASVWTDTQYF
V gene: TRBV5-1; J gene: TRBJ2-7; clone size: -; CDR3 length: 15; CDR3 protein: CASSLTGGASYEQYF
V gene: TRBV6-2/TRBV6-3; J gene: TRBJ2-7; clone size: -; CDR3 length: 13; CDR3 protein: CASSSQGVREQYF